This T cell receptor beta chain appears in the sequencing data of a study of response to subunit inactivated influenza vaccine. General observations from the study: After each seasonal influenza vaccination, few new T cells are recruited, the authors suggested.

To note about this clonotype: Its antigen is not identified.

TCRdb passed the RT-PCR reads through MiXCR, listing each CDR3 protein once. In the table there are about 180,000 distinct CDR3 sequences, around 9% of which are singletons. Trimming at V came to 5 bases and at J to 8 bases, leaving 14 bases not matched to a gene. The CDR3 spans 15 residues. Per the germline V gene, CDR1 is SEHNR and CDR2 is FQNEAQ (reference sequence). Sample: non-naive T cells sorted from PBMCs, taken on the day of vaccination. The sequence was collected from a man aged 45-60 years who received an inactivated influenza vaccine. This sequence joins TRBV7-9 and TRBJ1-2, with 7 bases fitting TRBD1. This CDR3 is CASSRFGSGGEGYTF. The CDR3 nucleotides are TGTGCCAGCAGCCGATTCGGGTCAGGGGGTGAGGGCTACACCTTC.